Below, 24 T cell receptor beta chains from the same sample are listed, as sequenced in a study of T cells in Graves' hyperthyroidism and ophthalmopathy. The TCR beta CDR3 regions underwent amplification using RNA transcripts as the source. Primed by the HTBI set, a first-round RT-PCR was run on the TCR CDR3. TCRdb passed the multiplex PCR reads through MiXCR, listing each CDR3 protein once. Seen here are more than 500,000 distinct CDR3 sequences, roughly 16% observed once, and the top ten hold over 3.5%. Sequencing was carried out using blood. The receptors come from a woman aged 25 to 45 with Graves' hyperthyroidism.

Concerning this clonotype itself: The junction differs from germline at one of its ends, possibly a read error. The chain links TRBV27 to TRBJ1-2; 7 bases agree with TRBD1. Germline V gene sequence: CDR1 MNHEY, CDR2 SMNVEV (reference sequence). The CDR3 loop spans 14 amino acids. The CDR3 bases are TGTGCCAGCAGTCTCGACAGGGTTGGATATGGCCACACCTTC. Protein product: CASSLDRVGYGHTF.

This clonotype was seen more than once but under ten times. V gene TRBV7-8 combines with J gene TRBJ1-2, with a weak D call TRBD1 (6 bases). The germline V gene has CDR1 SGHVS and CDR2 FQNEAQ. V lost 2 bases and J 7 bases, leaving 17 bases between the germline ends. This CDR3 has 15 residues. This CDR3 is CASSLLSLGGSGYTF. The CDR3 DNA follows: TGTGCCAGCAGCTTACTTAGCTTGGGGGGCAGTGGCTACACCTTC.

The V gene is TRBV2, the J gene TRBJ2-1; D gene unclear. This CDR3 region has 14 residues. Trimming removed 3 bases at V and 2 bases at J, with 8 bases between. CDR1 is SNHLY, CDR2 FYNNEI, per germline. The CDR3, as DNA: TGTGCCAGCAGTGATGGTGGAGCCTACAATGAGCAGTTCTTC. Amino acids: CASSDGGAYNEQFF.

The rearrangement uses TRBV28 and TRBJ2-1; TRBD1 matches at 9 bases. The CDR3 runs to 15 residues. The V gene end was trimmed by 7 bases and the J gene end by 6 bases; junction bases not matched to a gene: 10. Looked up from germline, CDR1 is MDHEN and CDR2 is SYDVKM. Written as DNA, the CDR3 is TGTGCCAGCACCCCACCGGGACAGGGTGCCAATGAGCAGTTCTTC. It encodes CASTPPGQGANEQFF.

This clonotype showed up many times. The chain couples TRBV20-1 to TRBJ1-5, with no clear D. Trimming shortened V by 2 bases and J by 7 bases, and 9 bases separated the two germline ends. Germline-derived CDR1 and CDR2 are DFQATT and SNEGSKA (reference sequence). The CDR3 sequence is 12 residues long. The CDR3 region is CSARLPGQPQHF. The DNA for the CDR3 is TGCAGTGCTAGATTACCCGGGCAGCCCCAGCATTTT.

This clonotype was recorded many times. This chain links TRBV20-1 with TRBJ2-1; possible D gene TRBD1, 6 bases. Germline-derived CDR1 and CDR2 are DFQATT and SNEGSKA (reference sequence). The V end was cut by 0 bases, the J end by 4 bases, with 10 bases between. The length of the CDR3 is 14 residues. This CDR3 is CSARDWTAYNEQFF. CDR3 DNA sequence: TGCAGTGCTAGAGATTGGACAGCGTACAATGAGCAGTTCTTC.

This clonotype was picked up many times. The rearrangement links TRBV5-1 to TRBJ2-7; 10 bases line up with TRBD2. Looked up from germline, CDR1 is SGHRS and CDR2 is YFSETQ. Losses at the gene ends were 4 bases for V and 2 bases for J; bases not matched to a gene: 6. The CDR3 runs to 15 residues. The CDR3 loop is CASSQGLADTYEQYF. The CDR3 DNA reads TGCGCCAGCAGCCAAGGACTAGCGGATACCTACGAGCAGTACTTC.

This clonotype showed up many times. This chain uses TRBV2 with TRBJ2-3; D may be TRBD2 (6 bases). Between the trimmed V and J ends, which lost 6 bases and 0 bases, there was a span of 19 bases. The CDR3 length is 17 residues. Looked up from germline, CDR1 is SNHLY and CDR2 is FYNNEI. The CDR3 loop reads CASSEEWGGTSTDTQYF. CDR3 bases: TGTGCCAGCAGCGAGGAGTGGGGCGGGACTAGCACAGATACGCAGTATTTT. The whole variable domain, filled in from reference TRBV2 and TRBJ2-3, reads EPEVTQTPSHQVTQMGQEVILRCVPISNHLYFYWYRQILGQKVEFLVSFYNNEISEKSEIFDDQFSVERPDGSNFTLKIRSTKLEDSAMYFCASSEEWGGTSTDTQYFGPGTRLTVL.

The chain is built from TRBV7-3 and TRBJ2-3, with a possible D match to TRBD1 (5 bases). V lost 6 bases and J 0 bases, leaving 16 bases between the germline ends. The V gene's germline CDR1 is SGHTA and CDR2 FQGTGA. The CDR3 has 16 amino acids. The CDR3 reads CASSSKDTASTDTQYF. CDR3 coding DNA: TGTGCCAGCAGTTCGAAGGACACCGCTAGCACAGATACGCAGTATTTT.

This clonotype came up many times. V and J are TRBV7-3 and TRBJ2-5; D is possibly TRBD1 or TRBD2 (5 bases each). The CDR3 has 15 residues. The germline V gene encodes CDR1 SGHTA and CDR2 FQGTGA. V gave up 5 bases and J gave up 4 bases, with 17 bases separating them. The CDR3 protein is CASSPGTKGRETQYF. CDR3 coding DNA: TGTGCCAGCAGCCCCGGGACCAAGGGGAGAGAGACCCAGTACTTC. The entire variable domain, with the rest obtained from reference TRBV7-3 and TRBJ2-5, is as follows: GAGVSQTPSNKVTEKGKYVELRCDPISGHTALYWYRQSLGQGPEFLIYFQGTGAADDSGLPNDRFFAVRPEGSVSTLKIQRTERGDSAVYLCASSPGTKGRETQYFGPGTRLLVL.

The V and J genes are TRBV11-3 and TRBJ2-7; the D gene could be TRBD1 or TRBD2 (5 bases each). This CDR3 region has 13 residues. Germline CDR1 reads SGHNT; CDR2 reads YENEEA. Trimming removed 11 bases from V and 2 bases from J, with 16 bases in between. CDR3 sequence (DNA): TGTGCCTCATCCGGGACCAGTGCCTACGAGCAGTACTTC. It encodes CASSGTSAYEQYF.

This clonotype was observed a handful of times. The chain combines TRBV4-3 with TRBJ2-2; D remains unclear. Germline CDR1 and CDR2: LGHNA and YSLEER. V was pared by 3 bases and J by 4 bases, with 6 bases between. The CDR3 length is 13 residues. The CDR3 loop reads CASSHPTTGELFF. The CDR3 DNA sequence: TGCGCCAGCAGCCACCCTACCACCGGGGAGCTGTTTTTT.

The table lists this clonotype with many counts. The chain recombines TRBV18 with TRBJ1-5; D uncertain. V was clipped by 4 bases and J by 4 bases, with 11 bases between them. Germline V CDR1 and CDR2: KGHSH, LQKENI. CDR3 length: 14 residues. CDR3 sequence (DNA): TGTGCCAGCTCACAAAACACGGGAAATCAGCCCCAGCATTTT. It yields the protein CASSQNTGNQPQHF.

This clonotype was counted at least ten times. The rearrangement joins TRBV27 to TRBJ2-1; D is unclear. From germline, CDR1 is MNHEY and CDR2 SMNVEV (reference sequence). The CDR3 has 13 residues. V was cut by 3 bases and J by 8 bases, with 11 bases left in between. The CDR3 nucleotides are TGTGCCAGCAGTTTGACTGCAGCCCATGAGCAGTTCTTC. Encoded protein: CASSLTAAHEQFF.

This clonotype was picked up a small number of times. The rearrangement uses TRBV28 and TRBJ1-5; D is possibly TRBD1 (6 bases). The V and J ends lost 7 bases and 2 bases respectively, with 12 bases between them. The CDR3 is 14 amino acids. Germline V CDR1 and CDR2: MDHEN, SYDVKM. The CDR3 loop reads CASITGRGNQPQHF. In DNA, the CDR3 is TGTGCCAGCATTACAGGGCGCGGCAATCAGCCCCAGCATTTT.

This clonotype appeared many times. This CDR3 is CASSFLSPAGARESPLHF. As DNA, the CDR3 is TGTGCCAGCAGTTTCCTCTCCCCCGCAGGGGCGCGGGAATCACCCCTCCACTTT. This rearrangement joins TRBV6-1 to TRBJ1-6; the D gene is possibly TRBD1 (6 bases). The V gene's germline CDR1 is MNHNS and CDR2 SASEGT. The V and J ends lost 5 bases and 10 bases respectively, with 27 bases between them. The CDR3 is 18 amino acids.

The chain uses TRBV7-3 and TRBJ1-6; no clear D gene. Germline V CDR1 and CDR2: SGHTA, FQGTGA. This CDR3 region has 15 residues. Trimming left V 5 bases short and J 7 bases short, with 15 bases between. The CDR3 loop reads CASSLGSQRNSPLHF. CDR3 coding DNA: TGTGCCAGCAGCCTGGGGAGCCAGCGCAATTCACCCCTCCACTTT.

This clonotype has more than one count but fewer than ten. The rearrangement links TRBV20-1 to TRBJ2-7; D is uncertain. This CDR3 region has 10 residues. The V gene lost 5 bases and the J gene lost 2 bases, with 4 bases spanning the gap. Germline values: CDR1 DFQATT, CDR2 SNEGSKA (reference sequence). The CDR3 here is CSALAYEQYF. The CDR3 bases are TGCAGTGCTTTGGCCTACGAGCAGTACTTC.

The V gene is TRBV3-1, the J gene TRBJ2-7; TRBD2 might be the D (6 bases). The CDR3 is 15 residues long. Trimming removed 1 base from V and 4 bases from J, with 14 bases in between. Germline assignment: CDR1 LGHDT and CDR2 YNNKEL (reference sequence). CDR3 residues: CASSQGWDSQYEQYF. CDR3 sequence (DNA): TGTGCCAGCAGCCAAGGATGGGACTCTCAATACGAGCAGTACTTC.

This clonotype was seen many times. The chain employs TRBV12-3 or TRBV12-4 and TRBJ2-2; 7 bases fit TRBD1. CDR3 length: 14 amino acids. V lost 6 bases, J lost 5 bases, and 6 bases stayed unmatched. Here the CDR3 DNA reads TGTGCCAGCAGCCGGGACAGCAGGACCGGGGAGCTGTTTTTT. Protein product: CASSRDSRTGELFF.

This clonotype has a count of ten or more. The chain has TRBV28 and TRBJ2-7; TRBD1 agrees at 12 bases. After removal of 6 bases from V and 7 bases from J, the junction contained 4 bases not matched to a gene. In germline, CDR1 is MDHEN, CDR2 SYDVKM. The CDR3 has 13 amino acids. This CDR3 is CASRGQGAREQYF. The CDR3 coding sequence is TGTGCCAGCAGGGGACAGGGGGCGCGGGAGCAGTACTTC.

The sample holds many counts of this clonotype. DNA for the CDR3: TGCGCCAGCAGCTTGGGGCACGACTATGGCTACACCTTC. This gives the protein CASSLGHDYGYTF. This chain links TRBV5-1 with TRBJ1-2; no clear D. Looked up from germline, CDR1 is SGHRS and CDR2 is YFSETQ. CDR3 length: 13 residues. V was cut by 0 bases and J by 3 bases, with 6 bases left in between.

This clonotype has a count of ten or more. This chain uses TRBV28 with TRBJ2-3; D ambiguous. V was pared by 5 bases and J by 4 bases, with 4 bases between. CDR3 length: 11 residues. Looked up from germline, CDR1 is MDHEN and CDR2 is SYDVKM. CDR3 DNA sequence: TGTGCCAGCAGTACTCCAGATACGCAGTATTTT. It yields the protein CASSTPDTQYF. Full variable domain (remainder filled in from reference TRBV28 and TRBJ2-3): DVKVTQSSRYLVKRTGEKVFLECVQDMDHENMFWYRQDPGLGLRLIYFSYDVKMKEKGDIPEGYSVSREKKERFSLILESASTNQTSMYLCASSTPDTQYFGPGTRLTVL.

The CDR3 protein is CASSYAQGRDNEQFF. The CDR3 DNA follows: TGTGCCAGCAGTTACGCCCAGGGGCGGGACAATGAGCAGTTCTTC. The V gene is TRBV6-5, the J gene TRBJ2-1, with a possible D match to TRBD1 (6 bases). Per germline, CDR1 MNHEY and CDR2 SVGAGI. There are 15 residues in the CDR3. The V end lost 2 bases, the J end lost 5 bases, and 13 bases lay between the germline ends.